This T cell receptor (beta chain) originates from a study of T cell responses to AZD1222 COVID-19 vaccine. Study conclusions and caveats: In a largely white British group with more females than males, clonal diversity was possibly underestimated. Repertoires were obtained solely post-peak T cell response. Spike-specific TCR breadth rose after two AZD1222 doses, and depth rose as well.

Using immunoSEQ multiplex PCR, the repertoire was profiled, and TCRdb retains in-frame clones only, with some absent. Here the sample spans more than 110,000 clones, roughly 92% being singletons. To note about this clone: The antigen remains unidentified.

The TCR was taken from an adult in good health. The input for sequencing was peripheral blood, taken on day 0 of AZD1222 vaccination.

Written as DNA, the CDR3 is TGTGCCACAGGGGGGCCAGCGGGAGTCCACGAGCAGTACTTC. This sequence encodes CATGGPAGVHEQYF. J is TRBJ2-7 and V is TRBV19; the D gene is possibly TRBD2 (8 bases). The CDR3 length is 14 residues. Trimming shortened V by 10 bases and J by 5 bases, and 21 bases separated the two germline ends. CDR1 LNHDA and CDR2 SQIVND come from the germline V gene (reference sequence).